This T cell receptor (beta chain) was sequenced for a study of cytomegalovirus exposure and HLA in healthy donors. The V gene's germline CDR1 is SGHRS and CDR2 YFSETQ. V trimming: 4 bases; J trimming: 4 bases; junction bases outside the gene matches: 6. CDR3 length equals 14 residues. With 60 Vbeta and 13 Jbeta primers, the PCR was carried out. Sequencing used immunoSEQ multiplex PCR; TCRdb keeps in-frame clones, though not all of them. In the table there are about 150,000 clones, approximately 72% of which are singletons. The chain links TRBV5-1 to TRBJ2-7, with 9 bases that match TRBD1. The sequenced material came from PBMCs. The TCR comes from a man aged 18-30 years in good health and CMV-seronegative. This CDR3 is CASSRGQGYYEQYF. DNA of the CDR3: TGCGCCAGCAGCCGGGGACAGGGCTATTACGAGCAGTACTTC.